This TCR beta chain is drawn from a study of radiotherapy plus CTLA-4 blockade in lung cancer. Per germline, CDR1 WSHSY and CDR2 SAAADI. The length of the CDR3 is 16 residues. V was cut by 0 bases and J by 0 bases, with 10 bases left in between. On this clone: What it recognizes is unknown.

General study findings and limits: Dynamics of early blood T cell clones, together with interferon-beta, were reportedly the best predictors of response.

Clones were read by immunoSEQ multiplex PCR, and TCRdb kept only the in-frame ones, dropping some. The data hold 48,000 or so clones, with 80% to 90% observed a single time. The clonotype originates from a human donor with non-small cell lung cancer whose response to radiotherapy plus ipilimumab could not be evaluated. The V call is TRBV10-2, the J call TRBJ2-3; tentatively, D is TRBD2 (5 bases). The source material was peripheral blood, sampled from a patient treated with radiotherapy plus ipilimumab. The CDR3 reads CASSESTITSTDTQYF. The CDR3 region has the DNA TGCGCCAGCAGTGAGTCGACTATCACGAGCACAGATACGCAGTATTTT.